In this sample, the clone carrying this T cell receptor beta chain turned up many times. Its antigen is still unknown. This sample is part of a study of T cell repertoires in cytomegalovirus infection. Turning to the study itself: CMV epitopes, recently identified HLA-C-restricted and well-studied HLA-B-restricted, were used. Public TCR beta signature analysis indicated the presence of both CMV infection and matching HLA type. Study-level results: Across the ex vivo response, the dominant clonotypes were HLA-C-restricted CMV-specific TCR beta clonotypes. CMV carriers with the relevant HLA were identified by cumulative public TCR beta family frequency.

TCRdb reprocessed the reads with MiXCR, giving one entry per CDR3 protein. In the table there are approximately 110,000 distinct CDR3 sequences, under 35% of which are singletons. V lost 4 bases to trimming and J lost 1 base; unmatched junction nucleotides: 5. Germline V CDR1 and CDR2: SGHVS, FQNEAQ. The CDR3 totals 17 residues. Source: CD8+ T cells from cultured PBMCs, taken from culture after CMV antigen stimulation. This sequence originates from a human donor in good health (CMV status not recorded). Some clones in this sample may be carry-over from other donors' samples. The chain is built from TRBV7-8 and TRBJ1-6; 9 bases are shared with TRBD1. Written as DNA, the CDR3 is TGTGCCAGCAGCTACACAGGGGGCGCTTCCTATAATTCACCCCTCCACTTT. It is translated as CASSYTGGASYNSPLHF.